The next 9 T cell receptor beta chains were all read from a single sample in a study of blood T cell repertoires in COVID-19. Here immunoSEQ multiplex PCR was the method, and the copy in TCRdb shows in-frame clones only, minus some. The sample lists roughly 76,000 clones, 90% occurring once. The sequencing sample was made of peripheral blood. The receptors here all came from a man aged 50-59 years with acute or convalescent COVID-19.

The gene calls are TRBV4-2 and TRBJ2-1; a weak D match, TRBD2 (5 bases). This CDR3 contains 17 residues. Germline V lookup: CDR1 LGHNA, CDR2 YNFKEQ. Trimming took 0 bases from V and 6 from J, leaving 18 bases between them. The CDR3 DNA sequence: TGTGCCAGCAGCCAAGACTCGTCGGGGAGAAGGGCCAATGAGCAGTTCTTC. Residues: CASSQDSSGRRANEQFF.

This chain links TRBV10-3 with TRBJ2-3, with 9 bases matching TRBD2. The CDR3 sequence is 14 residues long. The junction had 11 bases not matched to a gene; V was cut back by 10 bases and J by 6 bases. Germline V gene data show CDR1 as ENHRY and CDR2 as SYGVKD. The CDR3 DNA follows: TGTGCCAGCGGTAGCGGGGGCACCGGCGATACGCAGTATTTT. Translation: CASGSGGTGDTQYF.

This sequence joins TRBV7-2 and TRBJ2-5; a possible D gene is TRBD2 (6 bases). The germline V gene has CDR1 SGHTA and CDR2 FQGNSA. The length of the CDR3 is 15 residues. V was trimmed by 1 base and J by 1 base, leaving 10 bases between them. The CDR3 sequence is CASSLGGERQETQYF. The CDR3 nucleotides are TGTGCCAGCAGCTTAGGCGGGGAGCGCCAAGAGACCCAGTACTTC.

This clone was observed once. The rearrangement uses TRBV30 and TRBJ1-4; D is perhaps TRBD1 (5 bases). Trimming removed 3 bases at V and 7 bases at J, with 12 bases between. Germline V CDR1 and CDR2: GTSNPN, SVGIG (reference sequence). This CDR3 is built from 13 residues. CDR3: CAWSRGGVEKLFF. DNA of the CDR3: TGTGCCTGGAGCCGGGGCGGGGTTGAAAAACTGTTTTTT.

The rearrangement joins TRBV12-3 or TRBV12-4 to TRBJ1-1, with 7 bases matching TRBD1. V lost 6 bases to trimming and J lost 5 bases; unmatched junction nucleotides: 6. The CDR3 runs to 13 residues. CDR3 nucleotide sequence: TGTGCCAGCAGCTGGCAGGGGGGAACTGAAGCTTTCTTT. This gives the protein CASSWQGGTEAFF.

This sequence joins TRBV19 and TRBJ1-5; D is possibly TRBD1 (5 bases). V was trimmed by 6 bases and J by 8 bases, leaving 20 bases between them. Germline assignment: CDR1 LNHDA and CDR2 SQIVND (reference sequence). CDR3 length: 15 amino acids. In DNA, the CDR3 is TGTGCCAGTAGCCTCCCCCTGGGGCCTGGGGAGCCCCAGCATTTT. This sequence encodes CASSLPLGPGEPQHF. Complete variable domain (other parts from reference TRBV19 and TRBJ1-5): DGGITQSPKYLFRKEGQNVTLSCEQNLNHDAMYWYRQDPGQGLRLIYYSQIVNDFQKGDIAEGYSVSREKKESFPLTVTSAQKNPTAFYLCASSLPLGPGEPQHFGDGTRLSIL.

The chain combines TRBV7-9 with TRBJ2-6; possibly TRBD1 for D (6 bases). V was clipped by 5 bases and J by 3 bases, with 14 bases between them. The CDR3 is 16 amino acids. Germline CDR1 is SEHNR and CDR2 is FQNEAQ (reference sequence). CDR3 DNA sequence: TGTGCCAGCAGCCAACTCCAGGGGTTTGGGGCCAACGTCCTGACTTTC. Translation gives CASSQLQGFGANVLTF. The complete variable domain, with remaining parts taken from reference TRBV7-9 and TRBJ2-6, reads DTGVSQNPRHKITKRGQNVTFRCDPISEHNRLYWYRQTLGQGPEFLTYFQNEAQLEKSRLLSDRFSAERPKGSFSTLEIQRTEQGDSAMYLCASSQLQGFGANVLTFGAGSRLTVL.

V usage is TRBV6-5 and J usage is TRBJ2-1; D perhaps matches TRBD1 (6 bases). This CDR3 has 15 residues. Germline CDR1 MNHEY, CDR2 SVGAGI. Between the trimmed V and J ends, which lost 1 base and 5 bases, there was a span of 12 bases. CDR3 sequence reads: CASSYYSGANNEQFF. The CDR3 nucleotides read TGTGCCAGCAGTTACTATTCAGGGGCCAACAATGAGCAGTTCTTC.

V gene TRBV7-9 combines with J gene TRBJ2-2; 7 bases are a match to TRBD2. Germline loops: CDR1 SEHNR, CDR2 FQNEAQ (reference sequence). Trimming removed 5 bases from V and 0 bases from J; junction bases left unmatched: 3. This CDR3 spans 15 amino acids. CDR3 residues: CASSTSATNTGELFF. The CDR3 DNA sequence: TGTGCCAGCAGCACTAGCGCGACGAACACCGGGGAGCTGTTTTTT.